The 29 T cell receptor beta chains presented below share a single source sample, sequenced in a study of PD-L1 blockade in urothelial cancer. The data were produced by immunoSEQ multiplex PCR, yet TCRdb's version contains in-frame clones alone and is incomplete. The table includes 71,000 or so clones, 85% to 90% detected once. The input for sequencing was PBMCs, taken around atezolizumab (anti-PD-L1) treatment. All receptors come from a man in his 60s with urothelial cancer.

The J gene is TRBJ1-3, the V gene TRBV10-1; the match to TRBD1 covers 9 bases. The germline V gene encodes CDR1 WNHNN and CDR2 SYGVQD (reference sequence). After removal of 5 bases from V and 0 bases from J, the junction contained 2 bases not matched to a gene. The CDR3 runs to 15 residues. The CDR3: CASSHRGLSGNTIYF. CDR3 coding DNA: TGCGCCAGCAGTCACAGGGGGCTCTCTGGAAACACCATATATTTT.

The rearrangement uses TRBV6-5 and TRBJ2-7; tentative D call: TRBD1 (5 bases). The CDR3 contains 14 residues. Germline V lookup: CDR1 MNHEY, CDR2 SVGAGI. Trimming cost V 2 bases and J 2 bases, with 10 bases left between them. CDR3 sequence reads: CASSYDSLTYEQYF. DNA for the CDR3: TGTGCCAGCAGTTACGACAGCCTAACCTACGAGCAGTACTTC.

This clone was detected once. This chain links TRBV9 with TRBJ2-7; D gene unclear. V was clipped by 0 bases and J by 5 bases, with 12 bases between them. Looked up from germline, CDR1 is SGDLS and CDR2 is YYNGEE. This CDR3 has 14 amino acids. The CDR3 loop is CASSVAPGDDEQYF. CDR3 DNA: TGTGCCAGCAGCGTAGCTCCAGGCGATGACGAGCAGTACTTC. The full variable domain, its missing parts supplied by reference TRBV9 and TRBJ2-7, is DSGVTQTPKHLITATGQRVTLRCSPRSGDLSVYWYQQSLDQGLQFLIQYYNGEERAKGNILERFSAQQFPDLHSELNLSSLELGDSALYFCASSVAPGDDEQYFGPGTRLTVT.

V and J are TRBV5-3 and TRBJ2-7; D unresolved. TRBV5-3 belongs to the ORF category, with a function that is uncertain. The CDR3 contains 14 residues. The ends were cut back, 0 bases at V and 3 bases at J, with 10 bases in the middle. The DNA for the CDR3 is TGTGCCAGAAGCTTGGAGTCCCAGATCTACGAGCAGTACTTC. This codes for CARSLESQIYEQYF.

The rearrangement links TRBV5-1 to TRBJ1-2, with D tentatively TRBD1 (5 bases). The CDR3 loop spans 16 amino acids. V dropped 0 bases and J dropped 7 bases, with 19 bases sitting between them. CDR1 is SGHRS and CDR2 is YFSETQ in the germline V gene. In nucleotides, the CDR3 is TGCGCCAGCAGCTTGGCCGAGGGTGCGGGGGGTAGTGGCTACACCTTC. It is translated as CASSLAEGAGGSGYTF. The variable domain in full, with the rest retrieved from reference TRBV5-1 and TRBJ1-2, is KAGVTQTPRYLIKTRGQQVTLSCSPISGHRSVSWYQQTPGQGLQFLFEYFSETQRNKGNFPGRFSGRQFSNSRSEMNVSTLELGDSALYLCASSLAEGAGGSGYTFGSGTRLTVV.

The chain carries TRBV19 and TRBJ2-6, with TRBD1 matching 8 bases. The CDR3 spans 19 residues. Trimming removed 3 bases from V and 0 bases from J; junction bases left unmatched: 10. In germline, CDR1 is LNHDA, CDR2 SQIVND (reference sequence). Here the CDR3 DNA reads TGTGCCAGTAGTATGCAGGGGGCTGTCCTAATCTCTGGGGCCAACGTCCTGACTTTC. It codes for CASSMQGAVLISGANVLTF.

The rearrangement links TRBV2 to TRBJ2-2; D not certain. CDR3 length: 13 residues. V was pared by 4 bases and J by 8 bases, with 11 bases between. CDR1 SNHLY and CDR2 FYNNEI come from the germline V gene. In DNA, the CDR3 is TGTGCCAGCAGTGGTCCCAGAGGTGGGGAGCTGTTTTTT. Translated, it gives CASSGPRGGELFF.

This clone was detected a few times. The chain combines TRBV19 with TRBJ1-6; D unclear. V lost 3 bases and J lost 4, with 7 bases in between. There are 14 residues in the CDR3. CDR1 LNHDA and CDR2 SQIVND come from the germline V gene (reference sequence). The CDR3 sequence: CASSIGIYNSPLHF. CDR3 sequence (DNA): TGTGCCAGTAGTATCGGGATATATAATTCACCCCTCCACTTT.

The chain employs TRBV28 and TRBJ1-4, with 11 bases matching TRBD1. CDR1 and CDR2 (germline): MDHEN, SYDVKM. The CDR3 is 15 amino acids. V lost 5 bases, J lost 6 bases, and 5 bases stayed unmatched. CDR3 amino acids: CASSTPGQGDEKLFF. The CDR3 coding sequence is TGTGCCAGCAGTACACCGGGACAGGGGGATGAAAAACTGTTTTTT.

This sequence joins TRBV10-3 and TRBJ2-5; tentative D call: TRBD1 (5 bases). CDR1 is ENHRY, CDR2 SYGVKD, per germline. There are 13 residues in the CDR3. V dropped 4 bases and J dropped 5 bases, with 11 bases sitting between them. In DNA form, the CDR3 reads TGTGCCATCAGTGTCCAGGGCAGGGAGACCCAGTACTTC. It specifies CAISVQGRETQYF.

The V gene is TRBV7-2, the J gene TRBJ2-3; no definite D call. This CDR3 contains 12 residues. The V end was cut by 2 bases, the J end by 6 bases, with 6 bases between. CDR1 and CDR2 (germline): SGHTA, FQGNSA. The CDR3, as DNA: TGTGCCAGCAGCTTATCGGAGGATACGCAGTATTTT. It translates to CASSLSEDTQYF.

The chain couples TRBV27 to TRBJ2-7; 7 bases agree with TRBD1. V shed 7 bases, J shed 3 bases, and the junction held 6 bases outside the gene matches. The CDR3 runs 13 residues. Germline CDR1 and CDR2: MNHEY and SMNVEV (reference sequence). CDR3 nucleotides: TGTGCCAGCAACGACCGACAGGGCTACGAGCAGTACTTC. This sequence encodes CASNDRQGYEQYF.

V and J are TRBV30 and TRBJ2-5, with a weak D call TRBD2 (7 bases). Germline V CDR1 and CDR2: GTSNPN, SVGIG (reference sequence). The CDR3 totals 12 residues. The V and J ends lost 3 bases and 9 bases respectively, with 14 bases between them. CDR3 sequence (DNA): TGTGCCTGGAGCCGGGGGGCAGGGGCCCAGTACTTC. It codes for CAWSRGAGAQYF.

CDR3: CAISADQETQYF. In nucleotides, the CDR3 is TGTGCCATCAGTGCCGACCAAGAGACCCAGTACTTC. The V and J genes are TRBV10-3 and TRBJ2-5; D is ambiguous. Germline V gene data show CDR1 as ENHRY and CDR2 as SYGVKD. V was pared by 4 bases and J by 0 bases, with 3 bases between. The CDR3 loop spans 12 amino acids.

In nucleotides, the CDR3 is TGTGCCAGCAGCGTAAAATCAAACACTGAAGCTTTCTTT. This encodes CASSVKSNTEAFF. The chain recombines TRBV9 with TRBJ1-1; D not certain. CDR3 length: 13 residues. The germline V gene has CDR1 SGDLS and CDR2 YYNGEE. Trimming pared 1 base from V and 2 bases from J, leaving 6 bases between.

The V gene is TRBV10-1, the J gene TRBJ2-7, with D possibly TRBD1 on 5 matching bases. Germline CDR1 reads WNHNN; CDR2 reads SYGVQD (reference sequence). The V end lost 5 bases, the J end lost 5 bases, and 13 bases lay between the germline ends. The CDR3 consists of 13 residues. In DNA form, the CDR3 reads TGCGCCAGCAGTAGGGGCGATAGGAACGAGCAGTACTTC. This sequence encodes CASSRGDRNEQYF.

V gene TRBV30 combines with J gene TRBJ1-6; TRBD1 matches 11 bases. From germline, CDR1 is GTSNPN and CDR2 SVGIG (reference sequence). CDR3 length: 14 amino acids. The trim removed 2 bases at V and 10 bases at J, leaving 4 bases unmatched. Here the CDR3 DNA reads TGTGCCTGGAGTCCGGGACAGGGGGGATCACCCCTCCACTTT. This sequence encodes CAWSPGQGGSPLHF.

The V and J genes are TRBV2 and TRBJ2-1; 13 bases are shared with TRBD2. Trimming removed 4 bases from V and 7 bases from J; junction bases left unmatched: 22. Per the germline V gene, CDR1 is SNHLY and CDR2 is FYNNEI. The CDR3 is made up of 21 amino acids. The CDR3 loop is CASSVGVWGSGLAGVTNEQFF. The DNA for the CDR3 is TGTGCCAGCAGTGTTGGCGTCTGGGGCTCTGGACTAGCGGGGGTTACGAATGAGCAGTTCTTC.

This clone occurred once. V gene TRBV7-2 combines with J gene TRBJ1-1; 9 bases align to TRBD1. The CDR3 is 15 residues long. J was trimmed by 5 bases and V by 0 bases; bases with no gene match: 4. Germline V gene sequence: CDR1 SGHTA, CDR2 FQGNSA. CDR3 in DNA: TGTGCCAGCAGCTTAGCGTCCGGACAGGGGACTGAAGCTTTCTTT. This translates into CASSLASGQGTEAFF.

V and J are TRBV5-4 and TRBJ1-1, with 9 bases matching TRBD1. With 5 bases clipped from V and 8 bases from J, the junction kept 7 bases outside the gene matches. Germline assignment: CDR1 SGHNT and CDR2 YYREEE (reference sequence). The CDR3 length is 13 residues. Here the CDR3 reads CASRQDRGREAFF. In nucleotides, the CDR3 is TGTGCCAGCAGGCAGGACAGGGGTAGGGAAGCTTTCTTT. Drawing the rest from reference TRBV5-4 and TRBJ1-1, the complete variable domain is ETGVTQSPTHLIKTRGQQVTLRCSSQSGHNTVSWYQQALGQGPQFIFQYYREEENGRGNFPPRFSGLQFPNYSSELNVNALELDDSALYLCASRQDRGREAFFGQGTRLTVV.

This clone was picked up a small number of times. The chain combines TRBV7-9 with TRBJ2-7; D might be TRBD2 (6 bases). CDR1 is SEHNR, CDR2 FQNEAQ, per germline (reference sequence). The CDR3 extends over 14 amino acids. V was trimmed by 1 base and J by 6 bases, leaving 13 bases between them. CDR3 nucleotide sequence: TGTGCCAGCAGCTTAGATGCGGGATCGGGCGAGCAGTACTTC. Its translation is CASSLDAGSGEQYF.

V gene TRBV5-1 combines with J gene TRBJ2-6; 8 nucleotides agree with TRBD1. The CDR3 is made up of 19 amino acids. Germline assignment: CDR1 SGHRS and CDR2 YFSETQ. Trimming took 1 base from V and 0 from J; bases not matched to a gene: 9. CDR3 in amino acids: CASSLLAGGPSSGANVLTF. The CDR3 DNA is TGCGCCAGCAGCTTGTTAGCAGGGGGCCCGAGCTCTGGGGCCAACGTCCTGACTTTC. Full variable domain (remainder filled in from reference TRBV5-1 and TRBJ2-6): KAGVTQTPRYLIKTRGQQVTLSCSPISGHRSVSWYQQTPGQGLQFLFEYFSETQRNKGNFPGRFSGRQFSNSRSEMNVSTLELGDSALYLCASSLLAGGPSSGANVLTFGAGSRLTVL.

This CDR3 reads CASSARTSGHNEQFF. For the CDR3, the DNA is TGTGCCAGCAGCGCCCGGACTAGCGGTCACAATGAGCAGTTCTTC. The chain joins TRBV9 to TRBJ2-1; 10 nucleotides line up with TRBD2. The CDR3 is 15 residues long. Germline V gene sequence: CDR1 SGDLS, CDR2 YYNGEE. Trimming cost V 3 bases and J 5 bases; bases outside gene matches: 5.

This clone came up once. The chain is built from TRBV4-1 and TRBJ2-1; no firm D call. Per the germline V gene, CDR1 is MGHRA and CDR2 is YSYEKL. Trimming removed 1 base from V and 10 bases from J, with 5 bases in between. CDR3 size: 11 residues. Written as DNA, the CDR3 is TGCGCCAGCAGCCAAGCTCTAGAGCAGTTCTTC. Its translation is CASSQALEQFF.

V gene TRBV5-1 combines with J gene TRBJ1-1, with 7 bases that match TRBD1. The CDR3 consists of 14 residues. With V trimmed by 3 bases and J by 3 bases, 5 bases remained unmatched. Germline V CDR1 and CDR2: SGHRS, YFSETQ. The CDR3 region is CASSSHTGDTEAFF. DNA of the CDR3: TGCGCCAGCAGCTCACACACAGGGGACACTGAAGCTTTCTTT.

The V call is TRBV5-8, the J call TRBJ1-5; possible D gene TRBD1, 5 bases. The germline V gene encodes CDR1 SGHTS and CDR2 YDEGEE. V was clipped by 0 bases and J by 5 bases, with 12 bases between them. The CDR3 spans 15 residues. This CDR3 is CASSLGQFYDQPQHF. In DNA form, the CDR3 reads TGTGCCAGCAGCTTGGGACAGTTTTATGATCAGCCCCAGCATTTT.

The chain couples TRBV10-3 to TRBJ1-1; TRBD1 agrees at 7 bases. The CDR3 is made up of 16 amino acids. V shed 6 bases and J 1 base; nucleotides not matched to a gene: 11. Germline V lookup: CDR1 ENHRY, CDR2 SYGVKD. This CDR3 reads CAISPDRLITNTEAFF. The DNA of the CDR3 is TGTGCCATCAGCCCGGACAGGCTAATAACGAACACTGAAGCTTTCTTT.

The table lists this clone with a count of one. The chain combines TRBV30 with TRBJ1-1; D not resolved. CDR3 length equals 14 residues. The V end was cut by 5 bases, the J end by 1 base, with 14 bases between. Germline CDR1 is GTSNPN and CDR2 is SVGIG (reference sequence). CDR3 in DNA: TGTGCCTGGCCCCTCCCGTCGGGGAACACTGAAGCTTTCTTT. It encodes CAWPLPSGNTEAFF. The variable domain in full, with the rest retrieved from reference TRBV30 and TRBJ1-1, is SQTIHQWPATLVQPVGSPLSLECTVEGTSNPNLYWYRQAAGRGLQLLFYSVGIGQISSEVPQNLSASRPQDRQFILSSKKLLLSDSGFYLCAWPLPSGNTEAFFGQGTRLTVV.

This chain links TRBV9 with TRBJ2-1, with D maybe TRBD1 (7 bases). CDR3 length equals 16 residues. Germline CDR1 SGDLS, CDR2 YYNGEE. The V end was cut by 4 bases, the J end by 9 bases, with 23 bases between. CDR3 sequence reads: CASSLTGLTSSGEQFF. As DNA, the CDR3 is TGTGCCAGCAGCTTGACAGGGCTGACTAGTTCGGGTGAGCAGTTCTTC.